This TCR beta chain is from a study of shared clonotypes between healthy human individuals. The data were produced by immunoSEQ multiplex PCR, yet TCRdb's version contains in-frame clones alone and is incomplete. The profile shows about 590,000 clones, 95% of them singletons. CD45RO-negative, CCR7-selected cells formed the naive CD8 fraction, which excluded terminally differentiated effector memory CD45RA+ cells. The CDR3 consists of 13 residues. V lost 8 bases and J lost 5, with 12 bases in between. In germline, CDR1 is MDHEN, CDR2 SYDVKM. The source material was naive CD8+ T cells sorted from blood. This receptor was obtained from a woman aged 25 to 39 in good health. The chain couples TRBV28 to TRBJ1-4; D possibly corresponds to TRBD1 (5 bases). CDR3 nucleotide sequence: TGTGCCAGCCGACCGACAGAAAATGAAAAACTGTTTTTT. Protein sequence: CASRPTENEKLFF.